This T cell receptor (beta chain) originates from a study of shared clonotypes between healthy human individuals. TCRdb's copy holds only in-frame clones and misses some; the assay was immunoSEQ multiplex PCR. The sample includes about 980,000 clones, about three quarters seen only once; the top ten take around 1.4%. Trimming stripped 3 bases from V and 5 bases from J, with 7 bases between. The CDR3 spans 12 residues. Germline CDR1 is LNHDA and CDR2 is SQIVND (reference sequence). Findings of the study overall: At large depth, rarefaction still showed sorted-subset sequencing to be incomplete. Clonotypes shared by all four donors outscored non-shared clonotypes in generation probability.

About this clone itself: Antigen unknown.

The clonotype comes from a man aged 18 to 30 in good health. The rearrangement links TRBV19 to TRBJ2-5; D gene uncertain. Sequenced sample: memory CD4+ T cells sorted from blood. Subset specified: CD45RA-negative fraction. CDR3 region: CASSIRDETQYF. The CDR3 DNA is TGTGCCAGTAGTATTCGTGATGAGACCCAGTACTTC.